The clone carrying this T cell receptor (beta chain) appeared once. Its antigen is not identified. This record comes from a study of T cell responses to AZD1222 COVID-19 vaccine. The overall study: The study pooled second doses at about 4 or about 12 weeks. Regarding the study as a whole: Only a handful of AZD1222 recipients, roughly 6 in all, had baseline seropositivity. Donors were mostly white British, more females; clonal diversity possibly underestimated. Breadth and depth of Spike-specific TCRs rose after two AZD1222 doses.

TCRdb's table, derived via immunoSEQ multiplex PCR, lists solely in-frame clones and lacks some. The sample yields some 64,000 clones, 84% seen once. Sequencing used peripheral blood, obtained on day 0 of AZD1222 vaccination. This sequence was found in an adult in good health.

The CDR3 reads CASSALAGGENEQFF. The CDR3 coding sequence is TGTGCCAGCAGTGCACTAGCGGGGGGAGAAAATGAGCAGTTCTTC. This chain uses TRBV6-2 or TRBV6-3 with TRBJ2-1, with 12 bases fitting TRBD2. Germline trimming cut 5 bases from V and 7 bases from J; bases unmatched to any gene: 6. CDR3 length equals 15 residues. In germline, CDR1 is MNHEY, CDR2 SVGEGT.